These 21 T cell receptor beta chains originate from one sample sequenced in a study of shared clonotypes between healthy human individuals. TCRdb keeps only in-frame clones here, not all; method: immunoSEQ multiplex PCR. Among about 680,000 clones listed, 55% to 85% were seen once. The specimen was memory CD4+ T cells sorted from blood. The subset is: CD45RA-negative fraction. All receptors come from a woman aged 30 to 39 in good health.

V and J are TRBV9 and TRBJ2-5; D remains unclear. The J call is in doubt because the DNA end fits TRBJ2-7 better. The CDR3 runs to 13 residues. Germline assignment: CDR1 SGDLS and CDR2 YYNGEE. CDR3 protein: CASSVVPSYEQYF. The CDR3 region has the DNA TGTGCCAGCAGCGTAGTCCCCTCCTACGAGCAGTACTTC.

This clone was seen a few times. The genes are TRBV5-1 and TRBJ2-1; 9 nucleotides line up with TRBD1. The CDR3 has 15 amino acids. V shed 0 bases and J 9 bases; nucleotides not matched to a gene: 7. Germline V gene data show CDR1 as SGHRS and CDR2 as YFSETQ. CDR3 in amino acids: CASSLGDRDAGEQFF. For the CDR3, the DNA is TGCGCCAGCAGCTTGGGGGACAGGGATGCTGGTGAGCAGTTCTTC.

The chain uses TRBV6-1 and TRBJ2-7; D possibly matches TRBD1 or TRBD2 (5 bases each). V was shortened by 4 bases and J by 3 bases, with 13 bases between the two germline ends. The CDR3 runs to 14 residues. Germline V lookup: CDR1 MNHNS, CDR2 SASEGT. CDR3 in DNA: TGTGCCAGCAGTGGATCCGGGGCCCTCTACGAGCAGTACTTC. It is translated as CASSGSGALYEQYF.

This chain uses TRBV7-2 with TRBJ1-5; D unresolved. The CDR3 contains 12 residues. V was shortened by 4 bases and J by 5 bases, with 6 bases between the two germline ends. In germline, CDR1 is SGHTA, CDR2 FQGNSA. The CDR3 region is CASSSMDQPQHF. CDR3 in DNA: TGTGCCAGCAGCTCTATGGATCAGCCCCAGCATTTT.

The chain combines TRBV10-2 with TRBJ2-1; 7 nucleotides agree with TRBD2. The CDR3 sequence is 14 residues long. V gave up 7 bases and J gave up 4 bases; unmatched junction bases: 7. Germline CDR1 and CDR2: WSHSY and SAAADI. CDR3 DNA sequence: TGCGCCAGCACAAGGACTAGTCTGTACAATGAGCAGTTCTTC. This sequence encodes CASTRTSLYNEQFF.

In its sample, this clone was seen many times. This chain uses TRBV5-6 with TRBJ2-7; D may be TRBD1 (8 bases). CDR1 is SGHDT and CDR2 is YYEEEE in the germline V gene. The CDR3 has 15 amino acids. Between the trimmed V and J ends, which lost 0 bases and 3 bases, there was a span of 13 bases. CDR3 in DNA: TGTGCCAGCAGCTTGGGACAGGGGAGGGTCTACGAGCAGTACTTC. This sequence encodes CASSLGQGRVYEQYF. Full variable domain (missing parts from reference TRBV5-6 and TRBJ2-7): DAGVTQSPTHLIKTRGQQVTLRCSPKSGHDTVSWYQQALGQGPQFIFQYYEEEERQRGNFPDRFSGHQFPNYSSELNVNALLLGDSALYLCASSLGQGRVYEQYFGPGTRLTVT.

This CDR3 is CAISERGKAYEQYF. Here the CDR3 DNA reads TGTGCCATCAGTGAACGGGGGAAAGCCTACGAGCAGTACTTC. V gene TRBV10-3 combines with J gene TRBJ2-7; maybe TRBD2 (6 bases). The V end lost 3 bases, the J end lost 2 bases, and 11 bases lay between the germline ends. The CDR3 has 14 residues. Germline CDR1 reads ENHRY; CDR2 reads SYGVKD.

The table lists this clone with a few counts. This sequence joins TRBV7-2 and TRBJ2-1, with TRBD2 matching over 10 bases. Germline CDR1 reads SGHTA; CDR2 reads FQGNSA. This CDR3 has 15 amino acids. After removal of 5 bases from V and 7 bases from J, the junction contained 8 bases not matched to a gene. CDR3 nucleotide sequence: TGTGCCAGCAGCCCAGAAAGCGGGAGGGGAAATGAGCAGTTCTTC. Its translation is CASSPESGRGNEQFF.

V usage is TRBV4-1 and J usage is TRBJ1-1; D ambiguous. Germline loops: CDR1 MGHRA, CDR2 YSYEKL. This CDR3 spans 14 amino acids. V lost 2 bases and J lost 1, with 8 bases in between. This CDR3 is CASSQLRPNTEAFF. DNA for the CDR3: TGCGCCAGCAGCCAACTGCGACCGAACACTGAAGCTTTCTTT.

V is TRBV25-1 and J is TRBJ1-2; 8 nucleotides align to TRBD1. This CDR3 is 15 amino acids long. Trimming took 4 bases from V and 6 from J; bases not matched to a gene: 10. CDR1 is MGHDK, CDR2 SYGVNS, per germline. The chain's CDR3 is CASSGRTGSLDGYTF. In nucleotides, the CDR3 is TGTGCCAGCAGTGGGAGGACAGGGTCTTTAGATGGCTACACCTTC.

CDR3 amino acids: CASSVGWGRTGAESKETQYF. CDR3 in DNA: TGTGCCAGCAGCGTAGGATGGGGAAGAACAGGGGCTGAATCGAAGGAGACCCAGTACTTC. The J gene is TRBJ2-5, the V gene TRBV9; 7 bases agree with TRBD1. The CDR3 consists of 20 residues. Germline-derived CDR1 and CDR2 are SGDLS and YYNGEE. Trimming cost V 0 bases and J 5 bases; bases outside gene matches: 22.

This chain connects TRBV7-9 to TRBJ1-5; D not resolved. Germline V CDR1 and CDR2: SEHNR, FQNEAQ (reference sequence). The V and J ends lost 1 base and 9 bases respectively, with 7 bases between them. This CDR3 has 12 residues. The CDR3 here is CASSLEVGPQHF. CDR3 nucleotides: TGTGCCAGCAGCTTAGAGGTAGGGCCCCAGCATTTT.

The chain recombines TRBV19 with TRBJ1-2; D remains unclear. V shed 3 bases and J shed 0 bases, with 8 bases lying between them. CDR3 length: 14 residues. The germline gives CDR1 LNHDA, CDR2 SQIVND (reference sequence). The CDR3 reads CASSIQVANYGYTF. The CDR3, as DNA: TGTGCCAGTAGTATTCAGGTAGCTAACTATGGCTACACCTTC.

The chain's CDR3 is CATSRGRGETQYF. The CDR3 DNA reads as TGTGCCACCTCCAGGGGACGTGGGGAGACCCAGTACTTC. This chain uses TRBV6-5 with TRBJ2-5, with D perhaps TRBD1 (6 bases). The CDR3 totals 13 residues. CDR1 MNHEY and CDR2 SVGAGI come from the germline V gene. Between the trimmed V and J ends, which lost 10 bases and 5 bases, there was a span of 17 bases.

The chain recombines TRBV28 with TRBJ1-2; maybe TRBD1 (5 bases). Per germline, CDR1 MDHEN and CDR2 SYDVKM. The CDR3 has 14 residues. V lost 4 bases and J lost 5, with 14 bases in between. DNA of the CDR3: TGTGCCAGCAGTTCCGGGACGGTTACTTATGGCTACACCTTC. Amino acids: CASSSGTVTYGYTF.

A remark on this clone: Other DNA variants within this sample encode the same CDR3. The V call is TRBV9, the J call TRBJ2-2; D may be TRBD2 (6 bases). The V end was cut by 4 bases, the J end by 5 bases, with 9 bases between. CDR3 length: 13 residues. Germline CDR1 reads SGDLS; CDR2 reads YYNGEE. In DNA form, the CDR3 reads TGTGCCAGCAGCTTCGGGGGAACCGGGGAGCTGTTTTTT. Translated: CASSFGGTGELFF.

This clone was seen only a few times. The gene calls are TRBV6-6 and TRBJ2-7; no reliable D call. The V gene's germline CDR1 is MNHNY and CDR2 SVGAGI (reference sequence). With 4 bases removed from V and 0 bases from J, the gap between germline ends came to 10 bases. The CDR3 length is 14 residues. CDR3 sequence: CASSFLGSSYEQYF. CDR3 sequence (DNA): TGTGCCAGCAGTTTTCTAGGAAGCTCCTACGAGCAGTACTTC.

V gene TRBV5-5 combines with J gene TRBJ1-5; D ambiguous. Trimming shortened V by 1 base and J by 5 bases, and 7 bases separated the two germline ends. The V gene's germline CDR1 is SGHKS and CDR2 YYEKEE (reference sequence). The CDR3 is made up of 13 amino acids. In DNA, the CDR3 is TGTGCCAGCAGCTTGACGAGGGATCAGCCCCAGCATTTT. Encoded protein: CASSLTRDQPQHF.

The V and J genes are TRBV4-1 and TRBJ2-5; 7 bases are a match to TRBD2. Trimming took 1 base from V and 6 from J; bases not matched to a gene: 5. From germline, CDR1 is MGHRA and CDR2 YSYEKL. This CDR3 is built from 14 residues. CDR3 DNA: TGCGCCAGCAGCCAAGCGGGGGGAGAGAAGACCCAGTACTTC. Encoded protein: CASSQAGGEKTQYF.

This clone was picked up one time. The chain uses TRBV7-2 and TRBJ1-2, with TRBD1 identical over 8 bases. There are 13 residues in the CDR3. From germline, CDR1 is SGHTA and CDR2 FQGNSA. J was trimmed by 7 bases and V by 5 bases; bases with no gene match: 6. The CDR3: CASSHGRGLGYTF. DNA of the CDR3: TGTGCCAGCAGCCACGGCAGGGGGCTTGGCTACACCTTC.

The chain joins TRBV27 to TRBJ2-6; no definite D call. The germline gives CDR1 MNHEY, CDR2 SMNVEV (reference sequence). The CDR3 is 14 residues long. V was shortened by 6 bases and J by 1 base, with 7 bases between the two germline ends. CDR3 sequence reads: CASRFNSGANVLTF. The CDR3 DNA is TGTGCCAGCAGGTTCAATTCTGGGGCCAACGTCCTGACTTTC.